What follows are 9 T cell receptor beta chains derived from one specimen sequenced in a study of cytomegalovirus exposure and HLA in healthy donors. The PCR had 60 Vbeta and 13 Jbeta primers. This table comes from immunoSEQ multiplex PCR, and its TCRdb copy is limited to in-frame clones, with some not included. The sample holds about 160,000 clones, around 74% seen once. Sequencing was performed on PBMCs. The receptor source for this set is a female donor in good health and CMV-seronegative.

The V and J genes are TRBV18 and TRBJ1-1, with 9 nucleotides matching TRBD1. Germline trimming cut 5 bases from V and 5 bases from J; bases unmatched to any gene: 9. The CDR3 loop spans 15 amino acids. Germline V gene data show CDR1 as KGHSH and CDR2 as LQKENI. Written as DNA, the CDR3 is TGTGCCAGCTCATCAACCGGACAGGGGTGGACTGAAGCTTTCTTT. Protein product: CASSSTGQGWTEAFF.

This chain uses TRBV4-1 with TRBJ1-1; D might be TRBD1 (5 bases). The V end lost 1 base, the J end lost 4 bases, and 10 bases lay between the germline ends. This CDR3 contains 14 residues. The germline CDR1 and CDR2 sequences are MGHRA and YSYEKL. CDR3: CASSQVGRGTEAFF. Written as DNA, the CDR3 is TGCGCCAGCAGCCAAGTGGGGAGGGGCACTGAAGCTTTCTTT.

V usage is TRBV7-2 and J usage is TRBJ1-6, with D maybe TRBD1 (5 bases). The germline V and J ends were trimmed by 5 bases and 11 bases, with 16 bases remaining between them. Germline-derived CDR1 and CDR2 are SGHTA and FQGNSA. CDR3 size: 14 residues. CDR3 nucleotide sequence: TGTGCCAGCAGCACTCGGGGGGAGGTTACACCCCTCCACTTT. This sequence encodes CASSTRGEVTPLHF.

This clone appeared a few times. V is TRBV5-6 and J is TRBJ1-1, with TRBD1 matching 7 bases. V shed 4 bases, J shed 3 bases, and the junction held 6 bases outside the gene matches. Per the germline V gene, CDR1 is SGHDT and CDR2 is YYEEEE. This CDR3 is built from 14 residues. The CDR3 region is CASSRGQFYTEAFF. The CDR3 nucleotides are TGTGCCAGCAGCCGGGGACAGTTCTACACTGAAGCTTTCTTT.

This chain uses TRBV5-1 with TRBJ2-7; D uncertain. The CDR3 loop spans 11 amino acids. CDR1 and CDR2 (germline): SGHRS, YFSETQ. Deletions cut 3 bases from V and 3 bases from J, with 4 bases between. The CDR3 DNA is TGCGCCAGCAGCTCCTACTACGAGCAGTACTTC. It encodes CASSSYYEQYF. Variable domain in full (rest from reference TRBV5-1 and TRBJ2-7): KAGVTQTPRYLIKTRGQQVTLSCSPISGHRSVSWYQQTPGQGLQFLFEYFSETQRNKGNFPGRFSGRQFSNSRSEMNVSTLELGDSALYLCASSSYYEQYFGPGTRLTVT.

This clone occurred a few times. The CDR3 bases are TGTGCCAGCAGCCCACGGGGACAGGGCTACGAGCAGTACTTC. This codes for CASSPRGQGYEQYF. The V and J genes are TRBV7-2 and TRBJ2-7, with 9 positions matching TRBD1. This CDR3 has 14 amino acids. Germline V gene sequence: CDR1 SGHTA, CDR2 FQGNSA. The J segment lost 3 bases and the V segment lost 5 bases, leaving 5 bases of the junction unmatched.

The chain recombines TRBV7-2 with TRBJ2-2; D may be TRBD2 (6 bases). Germline V gene lookup returns CDR1 SGHTA and CDR2 FQGNSA. Trimming took off 2 bases at V and 0 bases at J, with 10 bases between the two ends. CDR3 size: 16 residues. The CDR3 is CASSLMGGANTGELFF. The CDR3 DNA is TGTGCCAGCAGCTTAATGGGCGGGGCGAACACCGGGGAGCTGTTTTTT.

This clone was recorded only once. This chain connects TRBV5-1 to TRBJ2-1; D may be TRBD1 (5 bases). The germline CDR1 and CDR2 sequences are SGHRS and YFSETQ. V lost 4 bases and J 3 bases, leaving 17 bases between the germline ends. CDR3 length: 16 residues. CDR3 region: CASSPPDFRVYNEQFF. CDR3 coding DNA: TGCGCCAGCAGCCCTCCCGATTTCAGGGTCTACAATGAGCAGTTCTTC. The whole variable domain, filled in from reference TRBV5-1 and TRBJ2-1, reads KAGVTQTPRYLIKTRGQQVTLSCSPISGHRSVSWYQQTPGQGLQFLFEYFSETQRNKGNFPGRFSGRQFSNSRSEMNVSTLELGDSALYLCASSPPDFRVYNEQFFGPGTRLTVL.

This clone was seen only once. The J gene is TRBJ2-3, the V gene TRBV5-1, with TRBD1 matching 8 bases. CDR3 length: 16 residues. The J segment lost 4 bases and the V segment lost 1 base, leaving 8 bases of the junction unmatched. Germline values: CDR1 SGHRS, CDR2 YFSETQ. The CDR3 bases are TGCGCCAGCAGCTTGCATGCGACAGGGGCGTCAGATACGCAGTATTTT. Residues: CASSLHATGASDTQYF. The variable domain in full, with the rest retrieved from reference TRBV5-1 and TRBJ2-3, is KAGVTQTPRYLIKTRGQQVTLSCSPISGHRSVSWYQQTPGQGLQFLFEYFSETQRNKGNFPGRFSGRQFSNSRSEMNVSTLELGDSALYLCASSLHATGASDTQYFGPGTRLTVL.